These 15 T cell receptor beta chains share one sample of origin, sequenced in a study of T cell responses to AZD1222 COVID-19 vaccine. TCRdb's copy holds only in-frame clones and misses some; the assay was immunoSEQ multiplex PCR. Altogether about 120,000 clones are present, about nine tenths being singletons, with the ten largest covering more than 2%. The material sequenced was peripheral blood, taken 28 days after the second AZD1222 dose. The receptors were gathered from an adult who received the AZD1222 COVID-19 vaccine.

The chain is built from TRBV14 and TRBJ1-6, with no clear D. This CDR3 contains 17 residues. Trimming took off 0 bases at V and 0 bases at J, with 9 bases between the two ends. Germline CDR1 and CDR2: SGHDN and FVKESK. CDR3 amino acids: CASSQDERSSYNSPLHF. Here the CDR3 DNA reads TGTGCCAGCAGCCAAGATGAAAGGAGCTCCTATAATTCACCCCTCCACTTT.

In nucleotides, the CDR3 is TGTGCCAGTAGTATGACAGGGGGCGCGGGCGAGCAGTACTTC. Protein: CASSMTGGAGEQYF. V is TRBV19 and J is TRBJ2-7, with 10 bases aligning to TRBD1. This CDR3 has 14 amino acids. Germline-derived CDR1 and CDR2 are LNHDA and SQIVND (reference sequence). V gave up 3 bases and J gave up 6 bases; unmatched junction bases: 5.

The chain is built from TRBV5-4 and TRBJ1-5; 9 positions agree with TRBD1. The V gene's germline CDR1 is SGHNT and CDR2 YYREEE (reference sequence). Trimming cost V 4 bases and J 5 bases; bases outside gene matches: 7. CDR3 length equals 15 residues. CDR3 DNA sequence: TGTGCCAGCAGCCCGGGACAGGGAAGGGATCAGCCCCAGCATTTT. This encodes CASSPGQGRDQPQHF. Complete variable domain (other parts from reference TRBV5-4 and TRBJ1-5): ETGVTQSPTHLIKTRGQQVTLRCSSQSGHNTVSWYQQALGQGPQFIFQYYREEENGRGNFPPRFSGLQFPNYSSELNVNALELDDSALYLCASSPGQGRDQPQHFGDGTRLSIL.

In this sample, this clone turned up once. This rearrangement joins TRBV15 to TRBJ1-1; no clear D gene. With 1 base removed from V and 0 bases from J, the gap between germline ends came to 6 bases. The length of the CDR3 is 14 residues. The germline gives CDR1 LNHNV, CDR2 YYDKDF (reference sequence). CDR3 residues: CATSRGYMNTEAFF. CDR3 coding DNA: TGTGCCACCAGCAGAGGCTACATGAACACTGAAGCTTTCTTT.

The CDR3 sequence is CASSQAGTTHEQYF. CDR3 DNA: TGTGCCAGCAGTCAGGCGGGGACAACCCACGAGCAGTACTTC. The chain combines TRBV6-2 or TRBV6-3 with TRBJ2-7, with D perhaps assigned TRBD1 or TRBD2 (6 bases each). The germline V gene has CDR1 MNHEY and CDR2 SVGEGT. The CDR3 extends over 14 amino acids. Trimming took 5 bases from V and 5 from J, leaving 16 bases between them.

The chain couples TRBV7-9 to TRBJ2-1; D gene uncertain. Trimming shortened V by 0 bases and J by 8 bases, and 11 bases separated the two germline ends. The CDR3 covers 14 residues. Germline-derived CDR1 and CDR2 are SEHNR and FQNEAQ (reference sequence). CDR3 region: CASSLAGDWDEQFF. The CDR3 nucleotides read TGTGCCAGCAGCTTAGCGGGTGACTGGGATGAGCAGTTCTTC.

The V call is TRBV28, the J call TRBJ1-4; D not certain. There are 15 residues in the CDR3. The V gene's germline CDR1 is MDHEN and CDR2 SYDVKM. V lost 3 bases, J lost 2 bases, and 10 bases lay in between. In DNA form, the CDR3 reads TGTGCCAGCAGTTTTTGGGATACGACTAATGAAAAACTGTTTTTT. Its protein product is CASSFWDTTNEKLFF.

V gene TRBV3-1 (or the pseudogene TRBV3-2) combines with J gene TRBJ1-2; 7 bases align to TRBD1. The germline gives CDR1 LGHDT, CDR2 YNNKEL (reference sequence). The CDR3 sequence is 13 residues long. V shed 5 bases and J 3 bases; nucleotides not matched to a gene: 3. Here the CDR3 DNA reads TGTGCCAGCAGCACCGGGACAGACTATGGCTACACCTTC. As protein: CASSTGTDYGYTF.

The chain employs TRBV13 and TRBJ2-3; TRBD2 agrees at 8 bases. Germline V gives CDR1 PRHDT, CDR2 FYEKMQ (reference sequence). The CDR3 extends over 15 amino acids. V shed 4 bases and J 0 bases; nucleotides not matched to a gene: 3. The CDR3 region is CASSSTSVSTDTQYF. Written as DNA, the CDR3 is TGTGCCAGCAGCTCGACTAGCGTAAGCACAGATACGCAGTATTTT.

The J gene is TRBJ2-3, the V gene TRBV25-1; TRBD1 is a possible D gene (6 bases). CDR1 MGHDK and CDR2 SYGVNS come from the germline V gene. This CDR3 comprises 17 residues. Deletions cut 7 bases from V and 0 bases from J, with 20 bases between. CDR3 residues: CASTPDSSRPSTDTQYF. The CDR3 DNA reads as TGTGCCAGCACCCCGGACAGTTCAAGGCCAAGCACAGATACGCAGTATTTT.

The chain joins TRBV2 to TRBJ2-1; D is uncertain. Germline CDR1 and CDR2: SNHLY and FYNNEI. V was trimmed by 5 bases and J by 4 bases, leaving 12 bases between them. This CDR3 is built from 14 residues. As DNA, the CDR3 is TGTGCCAGCAGTACGAAAATGTCGTACAATGAGCAGTTCTTC. Encoded protein: CASSTKMSYNEQFF.

J is TRBJ2-2 and V is TRBV3-1 (or the pseudogene TRBV3-2); TRBD1 or TRBD2 may be the D gene (7 bases each). Germline-derived CDR1 and CDR2 are LGHDT and YNNKEL (reference sequence). Trimming shortened V by 1 base and J by 4 bases, and 31 bases separated the two germline ends. There are 22 residues in the CDR3. This CDR3 is CASSQASLGQPTSHPFTGELFF. CDR3 sequence (DNA): TGTGCCAGCAGCCAAGCGTCCTTGGGACAGCCGACTAGCCATCCATTCACCGGGGAGCTGTTTTTT.

The chain links TRBV6-4 to TRBJ1-1; D is uncertain. V was shortened by 3 bases and J by 5 bases, with 10 bases between the two germline ends. The CDR3 contains 13 residues. The germline CDR1 and CDR2 sequences are MRHNA and SNTAGT. The CDR3, as DNA: TGTGCCAGCAGTGATTTCTTAGGGACTGAAGCTTTCTTT. Amino acids: CASSDFLGTEAFF.

V and J are TRBV7-2 and TRBJ2-1; D might be TRBD2 (5 bases). The CDR3 runs 12 residues. The germline V gene has CDR1 SGHTA and CDR2 FQGNSA. V was pared by 5 bases and J by 8 bases, with 10 bases between. The CDR3 nucleotides read TGTGCCAGCAGCAGACTAACCTATGAGCAGTTCTTC. This translates into CASSRLTYEQFF. Full variable domain (remainder filled in from reference TRBV7-2 and TRBJ2-1): GAGVSQSPSNKVTEKGKDVELRCDPISGHTALYWYRQSLGQGLEFLIYFQGNSAPDKSGLPSDRFSAERTGGSVSTLTIQRTQQEDSAVYLCASSRLTYEQFFGPGTRLTVL.

The chain is built from TRBV7-3 and TRBJ2-1, with TRBD2 matching 12 bases. CDR1 is SGHTA, CDR2 FQGTGA, per germline. The CDR3 runs to 17 residues. The ends lost 8 bases at V and 1 base at J; junction bases unmatched: 9. In nucleotides, the CDR3 is TGTGCCAGCTGTAGACTAGCGGGGGATTTTTCCTACAATGAGCAGTTCTTC. It yields the protein CASCRLAGDFSYNEQFF.